This paragraph covers one T cell receptor beta chain sequence. A single record per CDR3 protein comes from TCRdb applying MiXCR to the RT-PCR reads. The table has roughly 880,000 distinct CDR3 sequences, 15% to 20% seen once; the top ten hold around 6%. These data are taken from a study of patients and donors after allogeneic stem cell transplantation. The CDR3 totals 13 residues. V was shortened by 7 bases and J by 7 bases, with 13 bases between the two germline ends. Germline CDR1 reads SEHNR; CDR2 reads FQNEAQ (reference sequence). The V gene is TRBV7-9, the J gene TRBJ2-2; tentative D call: TRBD1 (6 bases). This TCR came from a human donor who was either an allogeneic HSCT recipient or a stem cell or donor lymphocyte infusion donor (not recorded which). It is not recorded whose cells these are; they may come from a transplant donor. The sequenced sample was blood, either unsorted or a sorted T cell fraction (not recorded which). CDR3: CASTGLQGGELFF. CDR3 bases: TGTGCCAGCACGGGGCTACAGGGCGGGGAGCTGTTTTTT.